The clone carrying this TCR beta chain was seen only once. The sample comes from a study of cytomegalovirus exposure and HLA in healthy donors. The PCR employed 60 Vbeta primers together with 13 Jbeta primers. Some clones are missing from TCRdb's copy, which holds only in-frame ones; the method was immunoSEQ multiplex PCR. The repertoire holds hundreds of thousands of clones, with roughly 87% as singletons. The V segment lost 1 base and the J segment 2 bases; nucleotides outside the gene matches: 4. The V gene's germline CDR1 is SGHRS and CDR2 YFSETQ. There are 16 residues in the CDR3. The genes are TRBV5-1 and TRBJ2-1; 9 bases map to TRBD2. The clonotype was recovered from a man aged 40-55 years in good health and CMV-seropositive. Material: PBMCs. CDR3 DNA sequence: TGCGCCAGCAGCTTGACGACTAGCGGAACCTACAATGAGCAGTTCTTC. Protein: CASSLTTSGTYNEQFF.